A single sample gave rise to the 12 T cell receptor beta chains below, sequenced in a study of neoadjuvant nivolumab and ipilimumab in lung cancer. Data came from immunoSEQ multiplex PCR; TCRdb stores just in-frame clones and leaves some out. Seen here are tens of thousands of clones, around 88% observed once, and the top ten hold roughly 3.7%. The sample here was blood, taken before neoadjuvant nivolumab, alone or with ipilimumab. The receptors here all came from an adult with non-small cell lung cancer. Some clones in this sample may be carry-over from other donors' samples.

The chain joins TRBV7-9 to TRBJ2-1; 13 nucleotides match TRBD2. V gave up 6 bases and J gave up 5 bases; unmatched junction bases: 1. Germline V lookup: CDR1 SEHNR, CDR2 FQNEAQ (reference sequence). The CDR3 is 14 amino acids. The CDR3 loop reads CASRGLAGNNEQFF. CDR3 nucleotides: TGTGCCAGCAGGGGACTAGCGGGGAACAATGAGCAGTTCTTC.

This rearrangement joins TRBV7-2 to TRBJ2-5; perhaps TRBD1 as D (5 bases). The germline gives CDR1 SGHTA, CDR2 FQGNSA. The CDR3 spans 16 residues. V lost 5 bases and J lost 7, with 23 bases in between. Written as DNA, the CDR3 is TGTGCCAGCAGCCCTGGTGGGGCTAGACCCCACGGGACCCAGTACTTC. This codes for CASSPGGARPHGTQYF.

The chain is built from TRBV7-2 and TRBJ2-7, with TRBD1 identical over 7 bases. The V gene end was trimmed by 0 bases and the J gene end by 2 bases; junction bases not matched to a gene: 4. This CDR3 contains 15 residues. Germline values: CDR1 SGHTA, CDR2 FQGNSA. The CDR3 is CASSLAGQSTYEQYF. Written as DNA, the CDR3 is TGTGCCAGCAGCTTAGCGGGACAGAGCACCTACGAGCAGTACTTC.

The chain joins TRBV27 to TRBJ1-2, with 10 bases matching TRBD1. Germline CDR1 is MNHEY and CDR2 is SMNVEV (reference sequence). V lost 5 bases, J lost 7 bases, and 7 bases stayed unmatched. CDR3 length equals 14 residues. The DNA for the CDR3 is TGTGCCAGCAGTCGTTCCGGGACAGGGGCTGGCTACACCTTC. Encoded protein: CASSRSGTGAGYTF.

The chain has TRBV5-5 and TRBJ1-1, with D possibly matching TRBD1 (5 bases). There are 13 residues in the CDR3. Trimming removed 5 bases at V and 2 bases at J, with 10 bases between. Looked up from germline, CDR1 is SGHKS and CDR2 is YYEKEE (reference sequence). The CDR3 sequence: CASRLTGNTEAFF. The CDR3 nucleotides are TGTGCCAGCAGGTTAACAGGTAACACTGAAGCTTTCTTT.

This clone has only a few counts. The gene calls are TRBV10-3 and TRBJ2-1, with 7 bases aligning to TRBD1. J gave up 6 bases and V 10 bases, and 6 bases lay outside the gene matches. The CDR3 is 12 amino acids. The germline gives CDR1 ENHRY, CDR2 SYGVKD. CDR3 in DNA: TGTGCCACAGGACAGGCGGGCAATGAGCAGTTCTTC. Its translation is CATGQAGNEQFF.

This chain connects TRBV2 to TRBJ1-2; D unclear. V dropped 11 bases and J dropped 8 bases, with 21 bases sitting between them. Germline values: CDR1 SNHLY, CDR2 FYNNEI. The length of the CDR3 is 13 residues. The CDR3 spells CAGRREGLDGYTF. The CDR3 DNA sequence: TGTGCCGGCCGAAGGGAAGGGTTGGACGGCTACACCTTC.

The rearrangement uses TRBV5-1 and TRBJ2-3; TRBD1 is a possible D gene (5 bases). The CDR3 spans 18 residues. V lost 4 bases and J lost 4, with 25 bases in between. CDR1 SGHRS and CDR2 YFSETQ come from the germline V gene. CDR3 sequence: CASSTATPTDTRADTQYF. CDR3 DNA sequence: TGCGCCAGCAGCACAGCGACGCCGACGGACACCAGGGCAGATACGCAGTATTTT.

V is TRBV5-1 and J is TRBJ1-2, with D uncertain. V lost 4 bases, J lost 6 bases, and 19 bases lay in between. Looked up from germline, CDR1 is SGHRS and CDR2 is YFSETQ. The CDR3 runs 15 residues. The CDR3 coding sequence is TGCGCCAGCAGCCATCCAGCTCGCCCCCAACATGGCTACACCTTC. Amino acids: CASSHPARPQHGYTF.

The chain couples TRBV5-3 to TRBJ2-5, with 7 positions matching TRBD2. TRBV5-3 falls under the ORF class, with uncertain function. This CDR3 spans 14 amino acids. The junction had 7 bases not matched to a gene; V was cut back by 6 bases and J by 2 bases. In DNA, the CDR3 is TGTGCCAGAATAGCGGGCGTTGGGCAAGAGACCCAGTACTTC. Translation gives CARIAGVGQETQYF.

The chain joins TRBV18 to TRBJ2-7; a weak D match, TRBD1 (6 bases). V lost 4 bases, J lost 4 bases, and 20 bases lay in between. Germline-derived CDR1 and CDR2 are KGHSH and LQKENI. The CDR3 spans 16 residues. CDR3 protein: CASSQQGGGGIYEQYF. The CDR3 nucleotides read TGTGCCAGCTCACAACAGGGCGGAGGTGGGATATACGAGCAGTACTTC.

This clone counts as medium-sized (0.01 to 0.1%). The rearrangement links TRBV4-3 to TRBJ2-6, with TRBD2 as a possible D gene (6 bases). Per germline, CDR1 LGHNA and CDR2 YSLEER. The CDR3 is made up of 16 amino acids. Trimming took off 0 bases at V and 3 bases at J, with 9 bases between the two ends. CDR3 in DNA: TGCGCCAGCAGCCAAGATCAGGGAGGTGGGGCCAACGTCCTGACTTTC. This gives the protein CASSQDQGGGANVLTF.